One and the same sample provided the 15 T cell receptor beta chains below, sequenced in a study of T cell repertoires in cytomegalovirus infection. Which antigens these TCRs recognize remains unknown. Using its own MiXCR run on the reads, TCRdb lists one record per CDR3 protein. The sample shows about 51,000 distinct CDR3 sequences, around 18% of them seen only once. This specimen was CD8+ T cells from cultured PBMCs, taken from culture after CMV antigen stimulation. The receptors were sampled from a human donor in good health (CMV status not recorded). Some clones in this sample may be carry-over from other donors' samples.

This clonotype was observed a handful of times. J is TRBJ1-1 and V is TRBV4-3; D remains ambiguous. Germline CDR1 reads LGHNA; CDR2 reads YSLEER. The CDR3 has 13 residues. V was trimmed by 0 bases and J by 5 bases, leaving 7 bases between them. The CDR3 sequence: CASSQDGETEAFF. The CDR3 region has the DNA TGCGCCAGCAGCCAAGACGGGGAAACTGAAGCTTTCTTT.

This clonotype was detected many times. The chain carries TRBV6-1 and TRBJ2-1; D is unclear. The CDR3 contains 15 residues. CDR1 is MNHNS, CDR2 SASEGT, per germline. Trimming removed 3 bases at V and 4 bases at J, with 13 bases between. This CDR3 reads CASSEGNPAYNEQFF. As DNA, the CDR3 is TGTGCCAGCAGTGAGGGGAACCCTGCTTACAATGAGCAGTTCTTC.

The chain employs TRBV20-1 and TRBJ2-7, with D perhaps matching TRBD1 or TRBD2 (5 bases each). Germline V gene lookup returns CDR1 DFQATT and CDR2 SNEGSKA (reference sequence). The CDR3 loop spans 15 amino acids. The V gene lost 0 bases and the J gene lost 0 bases, with 12 bases spanning the gap. The DNA of the CDR3 is TGCAGTGCTAGAGATGTCCGGGGCCCCTCCTACGAGCAGTACTTC. Translated: CSARDVRGPSYEQYF.

The chain couples TRBV7-8 to TRBJ2-1; D is perhaps TRBD1 (6 bases). The CDR3 covers 13 residues. Germline V lookup: CDR1 SGHVS, CDR2 FQNEAQ. Trimming removed 6 bases from V and 5 bases from J, with 11 bases in between. Written as DNA, the CDR3 is TGTGCCAGCAGGGAAGGGGGTGACAATGAGCAGTTCTTC. It is translated as CASREGGDNEQFF.

This clonotype was seen many times. The chain couples TRBV10-3 to TRBJ2-1, with no clear D. CDR3 size: 12 residues. With 3 bases removed from V and 9 bases from J, the gap between germline ends came to 9 bases. Germline-derived CDR1 and CDR2 are ENHRY and SYGVKD. CDR3 DNA: TGTGCCATCAGTGATAATGGAGTTGAGCAGTTCTTC. It translates to CAISDNGVEQFF.

The chain links TRBV7-2 to TRBJ2-7; D not certain. The CDR3 runs to 13 residues. V dropped 3 bases and J dropped 3 bases, with 9 bases sitting between them. Germline CDR1 SGHTA, CDR2 FQGNSA. The CDR3 DNA sequence: TGTGCCAGCAGCTTCAACATAAACTACGAGCAGTACTTC. It translates to CASSFNINYEQYF.

Ten or more counts support this clonotype. The chain has TRBV29-1 and TRBJ1-2, with 9 bases aligning to TRBD1. Germline CDR1 and CDR2: SQVTM and ANQGSEA. The CDR3 totals 14 residues. V lost 2 bases, J lost 6 bases, and 7 bases stayed unmatched. As DNA, the CDR3 is TGCAGCGTTGAAACTGGACAGGGGTTTGATGGCTACACCTTC. Translating gives CSVETGQGFDGYTF. Full variable domain (rest looked up from reference TRBV29-1 and TRBJ1-2): SAVISQKPSRDICQRGTSLTIQCQVDSQVTMMFWYRQQPGQSLTLIATANQGSEATYESGFVIDKFPISRPNLTFSTLTVSNMSPEDSSIYLCSVETGQGFDGYTFGSGTRLTVV.

This rearrangement joins TRBV7-9 to TRBJ2-1; D is undetermined. V lost 8 bases and J 3 bases, leaving 2 bases between the germline ends. From germline, CDR1 is SEHNR and CDR2 FQNEAQ (reference sequence). This CDR3 is built from 10 residues. The CDR3 region is CASDYNEQFF. CDR3 DNA sequence: TGTGCCAGCGACTACAATGAGCAGTTCTTC.

The chain is built from TRBV7-8 and TRBJ1-1; possibly TRBD1 for D (6 bases). The germline CDR1 and CDR2 sequences are SGHVS and FQNEAQ. The CDR3 runs 13 residues. V gave up 5 bases and J gave up 5 bases, with 12 bases separating them. CDR3 amino acids: CASSNRVRTEAFF. CDR3 DNA sequence: TGTGCCAGCAGCAACAGGGTAAGAACTGAAGCTTTCTTT.

This clonotype occurred a few times. This sequence joins TRBV7-9 and TRBJ2-7; tentative D call: TRBD1 (5 bases). Per the germline V gene, CDR1 is SEHNR and CDR2 is FQNEAQ (reference sequence). This CDR3 is built from 14 residues. The V and J ends lost 4 bases and 6 bases respectively, with 16 bases between them. The CDR3 DNA follows: TGTGCCAGCAGCTCATCCAGGGCCCAGCTCGAGCAGTACTTC. Protein: CASSSSRAQLEQYF. The whole variable domain, filled in from reference TRBV7-9 and TRBJ2-7, reads DTGVSQNPRHKITKRGQNVTFRCDPISEHNRLYWYRQTLGQGPEFLTYFQNEAQLEKSRLLSDRFSAERPKGSFSTLEIQRTEQGDSAMYLCASSSSRAQLEQYFGPGTRLTVT.

This clonotype was seen a few times. The chain couples TRBV7-2 to TRBJ1-1, with D maybe TRBD1 (6 bases). CDR3 length equals 16 residues. V shed 2 bases and J shed 2 bases, with 15 bases lying between them. Germline V gene sequence: CDR1 SGHTA, CDR2 FQGNSA. The CDR3 protein is CASSLYPGEGNTEAFF. Here the CDR3 DNA reads TGTGCCAGCAGCTTATATCCAGGGGAGGGTAACACTGAAGCTTTCTTT. The full variable domain, its missing parts supplied by reference TRBV7-2 and TRBJ1-1, is GAGVSQSPSNKVTEKGKDVELRCDPISGHTALYWYRQSLGQGLEFLIYFQGNSAPDKSGLPSDRFSAERTGGSVSTLTIQRTQQEDSAVYLCASSLYPGEGNTEAFFGQGTRLTVV.

The chain combines TRBV11-2 with TRBJ2-5, with D perhaps TRBD2 (5 bases). This CDR3 spans 15 amino acids. The ends were cut back, 5 bases at V and 5 bases at J, with 18 bases in the middle. CDR1 SGHAT and CDR2 FQNNGV come from the germline V gene. In DNA, the CDR3 is TGTGCCAGCAGCCCCTTCCTGGGAGTCGACGAGACCCAGTACTTC. Amino acids: CASSPFLGVDETQYF.

The chain carries TRBV7-9 and TRBJ2-7, with unresolved D. CDR3 size: 15 residues. Trimming left V 6 bases short and J 0 bases short, with 15 bases between. Germline CDR1 SEHNR, CDR2 FQNEAQ (reference sequence). The DNA for the CDR3 is TGTGCCAGCAGAAATGTGGCTCTACACTCCTACGAGCAGTACTTC. It is translated as CASRNVALHSYEQYF.

This clonotype was seen repeatedly, ten times or more. The chain joins TRBV6-5 to TRBJ2-7; 7 bases map to TRBD1. This CDR3 has 15 amino acids. V gave up 1 base and J gave up 0 bases; unmatched junction bases: 3. From germline, CDR1 is MNHEY and CDR2 SVGAGI. This chain's CDR3 is CASSYLDRPSYEQYF. In DNA, the CDR3 is TGTGCCAGCAGTTACTTGGACAGGCCCTCCTACGAGCAGTACTTC.

A note on this clonotype: A read error may explain this, as a much larger clone is one base away. The chain joins TRBV9 to TRBJ2-7; tentative D call: TRBD1 (7 bases). Trimming cost V 0 bases and J 3 bases, with 10 bases left between them. Germline V gene data show CDR1 as SGDLS and CDR2 as YYNGEE. CDR3 size: 14 residues. CDR3 region: CASSVGQGGYEQYF. The DNA of the CDR3 is TGTGCCAGCAGCGTAGGACAGGGAGGCTACGAGCAGTACTTC.